Listed below are T cell receptor beta chains from one sample, sequenced in a study of cytomegalovirus exposure and HLA in healthy donors. Some clones are missing from TCRdb's copy, which holds only in-frame ones; the method was immunoSEQ multiplex PCR. Here the sample spans roughly 120,000 clones, around two thirds being singletons. The sample consisted of PBMCs. The origin of the receptors is a man aged 60-69 years in good health and CMV-seropositive. Both conserved end residues are trimmed from each CDR3.

v_call: TRBV29-1
j_call: TRBJ2-1
cdr3_aa: SGGTGEEQF

v_call: TRBV6-5
j_call: TRBJ2-7
cdr3_aa: ASTYFRGRGEQY

v_call: TRBV5-1
j_call: TRBJ2-3
cdr3_aa: ASNLQGASTDTQY

v_call: TRBV28
j_call: TRBJ1-4
cdr3_aa: ASRIPGEPEKLF

v_call: TRBV5-1
j_call: TRBJ1-1
cdr3_aa: ASSRTLQEEAF

v_call: TRBV6-5
j_call: TRBJ2-2
cdr3_aa: ASSYSPTGELF

v_call: TRBV28
j_call: TRBJ1-5
cdr3_aa: ASSLGQASQPQH

v_call: TRBV25-1
j_call: TRBJ2-1
cdr3_aa: ASSLTGGYTYNEQF

v_call: TRBV25-1
j_call: TRBJ1-4
cdr3_aa: ASSRNEKLF

v_call: TRBV2
j_call: TRBJ2-7
cdr3_aa: ASRADRGSYEQY

v_call: TRBV6-5
j_call: TRBJ1-2
cdr3_aa: ASRETRTGTYGYT

v_call: TRBV2
j_call: TRBJ2-4
cdr3_aa: ASPTRIDRPVDIQY

v_call: TRBV7-9
j_call: TRBJ2-7
cdr3_aa: ASQAREEGEQY

v_call: TRBV27
j_call: TRBJ2-2
cdr3_aa: ASSLLNTGELF

v_call: TRBV5-4
j_call: TRBJ2-5
cdr3_aa: ASSLGLAGGQETQY

v_call: TRBV11-3
j_call: TRBJ2-3
cdr3_aa: ASSTSVGGHTDTQY

v_call: TRBV28
j_call: TRBJ1-4
cdr3_aa: ASSFPRLNEKLF

v_call: TRBV7-2
j_call: TRBJ2-7
cdr3_aa: ASSPYEANEQY

v_call: TRBV28
j_call: TRBJ1-1
cdr3_aa: ASSSPTAMNTEAF

v_call: TRBV5-1
j_call: TRBJ1-1
cdr3_aa: ASSLVGSGGTAF

v_call: TRBV29-1
j_call: TRBJ2-1
cdr3_aa: SVEGGRPSYNEQF

v_call: TRBV15
j_call: TRBJ2-2
cdr3_aa: ATSRDWGPGELF

v_call: TRBV10-1
j_call: TRBJ2-2
cdr3_aa: ASMGSQAGLITGELF

v_call: TRBV7-8
j_call: TRBJ2-6
cdr3_aa: ASRAAASAGANVLT

v_call: TRBV10-3
j_call: TRBJ1-6
cdr3_aa: AISVTKGVSPLH

v_call: TRBV5-1
j_call: TRBJ1-1
cdr3_aa: ASSRQGEAF

v_call: TRBV18
j_call: TRBJ2-7
cdr3_aa: ASSVTGTKSYEQY

v_call: TRBV5-4
j_call: TRBJ2-3
cdr3_aa: ASRQGARDTQY

v_call: TRBV4-1
j_call: TRBJ1-1
cdr3_aa: ASSQDTGLNTEAF

v_call: TRBV7-9
j_call: TRBJ1-3
cdr3_aa: ASSLRRDRPSSGNTIY

v_call: TRBV7-6
j_call: TRBJ1-6
cdr3_aa: ASSLGAGSPLH

v_call: TRBV5-6
j_call: TRBJ2-5
cdr3_aa: ASSRSLETQY

v_call: TRBV11-2
j_call: TRBJ2-3
cdr3_aa: ASSLKGTSPTDTQY

v_call: TRBV5-1
j_call: TRBJ1-4
cdr3_aa: ASSRVGTTNEKLF

v_call: TRBV10-3
j_call: TRBJ1-2
cdr3_aa: AISRGSLPEGYT

v_call: TRBV27
j_call: TRBJ2-7
cdr3_aa: ASSLSTGGTYEQY

v_call: TRBV7-3
j_call: TRBJ2-3
cdr3_aa: ASSLGPGTDTQY

v_call: TRBV5-1
j_call: TRBJ2-7
cdr3_aa: ASSLAGSVYEQY

v_call: TRBV5-1
j_call: TRBJ1-2
cdr3_aa: ASSLEGVDGYT

v_call: TRBV2
j_call: TRBJ1-4
cdr3_aa: ASSRDGGGEKLF

v_call: TRBV6-5
j_call: TRBJ1-5
cdr3_aa: ATRSQGAVQPQH

v_call: TRBV7-3
j_call: TRBJ2-7
cdr3_aa: ASSFDGTYEQY

v_call: TRBV6-5
j_call: TRBJ1-3
cdr3_aa: ASSSGGDSGNTIY

v_call: TRBV4-2
j_call: TRBJ2-3
cdr3_aa: ASSQLAGDVADTQY

v_call: TRBV29-1
j_call: TRBJ2-3
cdr3_aa: SVGFRDMATDTQY

v_call: TRBV11-1
j_call: TRBJ2-3
cdr3_aa: ASSPLTSGGKDTQY

v_call: TRBV6-5
j_call: TRBJ1-5
cdr3_aa: ASSVSGDGAQH

v_call: TRBV5-1
j_call: TRBJ2-3
cdr3_aa: ASSRGQGGSDTQY

v_call: TRBV5-4
j_call: TRBJ1-5
cdr3_aa: ASSWGPGDNQPQH

v_call: TRBV9
j_call: TRBJ2-1
cdr3_aa: ASSVDRHEQF

v_call: TRBV6-5
j_call: TRBJ2-1
cdr3_aa: ASSYRLAGWQF

v_call: TRBV30
j_call: TRBJ2-5
cdr3_aa: AWTGGQETQY

v_call: TRBV6-5
j_call: TRBJ1-1
cdr3_aa: ASSYRGEGATTEAF

v_call: TRBV19
j_call: TRBJ2-5
cdr3_aa: ASSIVVAGSQETQY